This TCR beta chain is drawn from a study of siplizumab effects on memory and regulatory T cells. The study's findings and limits: The alloresponse seemed to draw substantially on naive T cells, which appeared more diverse than memory cells.

Germline CDR1 reads MRHNA; CDR2 reads SNTAGT. The V end was cut by 5 bases, the J end by 5 bases, with 9 bases between. This CDR3 is 13 amino acids long. Turning to this clone: Its target is not known.

Assayed TCR templates numbered roughly 93,000 for each sample. Some clones are missing from TCRdb's copy, which holds only in-frame ones; the method was immunoSEQ multiplex PCR. The sample lists some 100,000 clones; 94% were seen once. This chain links TRBV6-4 with TRBJ2-2, with D hard to call. The sample was Tregs sorted from blood. The origin of this receptor is a human donor in good health. As DNA, the CDR3 is TGTGCCAGCAGTTCTAGTGTTACCGGGGAGCTGTTTTTT. This translates into CASSSSVTGELFF.